Listed here are 25 T cell receptor beta chains from one sample, sequenced in a study of T cell repertoires in ileal Crohn's disease. Only in-frame clones appear in the TCRdb table, and some are missing; sequencing was by immunoSEQ multiplex PCR. The data hold approximately 15,000 clones, with 80% observed a single time. Sequenced input: ileal tissue. Receptors were obtained from an adult with Crohn's disease.

The rearrangement joins TRBV7-8 to TRBJ1-4; 9 bases agree with TRBD1. V shed 5 bases and J 6 bases; nucleotides not matched to a gene: 7. The CDR3 has 15 residues. Looked up from germline, CDR1 is SGHVS and CDR2 is FQNEAQ. The CDR3 sequence is CASSKGTGIYEKLFF. DNA of the CDR3: TGTGCCAGCAGCAAGGGGACAGGGATATATGAAAAACTGTTTTTT.

Concerning this clone: The junction departs from germline at one end; a sequencing error may be responsible. Here the CDR3 DNA reads TGTGCTAGCAGCCCCTTGGGGCCAGATACGCAGTATTTT. It yields the protein CASSPLGPDTQYF. V usage is TRBV7-7 and J usage is TRBJ2-3; a possible D gene is TRBD1 (5 bases). CDR3 length: 13 residues. Per the germline V gene, CDR1 is SSHAT and CDR2 is FNYEAQ (reference sequence).

The chain is built from TRBV30 and TRBJ2-3; TRBD2 agrees at 7 bases. CDR1 and CDR2 from the germline V gene are GTSNPN and SVGIG (reference sequence). Germline trimming cut 2 bases from V and 1 base from J; bases unmatched to any gene: 6. This CDR3 is 15 amino acids long. Written as DNA, the CDR3 is TGTGCCTGGAGTAGGATGGGAGGGGGCACAGATACGCAGTATTTT. As protein: CAWSRMGGGTDTQYF.

Of note for this clone: At one of its ends the junction is not consistent with the germline gene, which may arise from a read error. V and J are TRBV6-5 and TRBJ2-2; possibly TRBD1 for D (6 bases). The germline gives CDR1 MNHEY, CDR2 SVGAGI. CDR3 length: 16 amino acids. CDR3 bases: TGTGCCAGCAGTTACTCTTCAGGGGAACGCACCAGGGAGCTGTTTTTT. This codes for CASSYSSGERTRELFF.

This clone was observed a single time. This chain joins TRBV19 and TRBJ2-1; D unresolved. This CDR3 region has 15 residues. The germline V gene has CDR1 LNHDA and CDR2 SQIVND (reference sequence). Trimming stripped 4 bases from V and 5 bases from J, with 15 bases between. The CDR3 protein is CASSKNRGEDNEQFF. The CDR3 DNA reads TGTGCCAGTAGTAAAAATAGAGGAGAAGACAATGAGCAGTTCTTC.

CDR3 loop: CASSEGPGGSNYEQYF. The CDR3 nucleotides read TGTGCCAGCAGTGAGGGTCCAGGGGGCTCAAACTACGAGCAGTACTTC. The chain has TRBV6-1 and TRBJ2-7; 8 bases fit TRBD1. This CDR3 is 16 amino acids long. Unmatched junction bases numbered 10, after V lost 3 bases and J lost 3 bases. CDR1 and CDR2 from the germline V gene are MNHNS and SASEGT.

This CDR3 is CASSGLAGGITDTQYF. CDR3 DNA sequence: TGTGCCAGCAGCGGGCTAGCGGGAGGTATAACAGATACGCAGTATTTT. This rearrangement joins TRBV7-8 to TRBJ2-3; 11 bases line up with TRBD2. With V trimmed by 5 bases and J by 3 bases, 7 bases remained unmatched. The CDR3 covers 16 residues. Per the germline V gene, CDR1 is SGHVS and CDR2 is FQNEAQ.

This chain joins TRBV5-1 and TRBJ2-3; D uncertain. V was cut by 0 bases and J by 1 base, with 12 bases left in between. Germline CDR1 is SGHRS and CDR2 is YFSETQ. The CDR3 extends over 16 amino acids. The CDR3 is CASSLDGGARTDTQYF. The CDR3 DNA reads TGCGCCAGCAGCTTGGACGGTGGTGCGCGCACAGATACGCAGTATTTT.

The CDR3 reads CASSGQGLHEQYV. In DNA form, the CDR3 reads TGTGCCAGCAGCGGGCAGGGTTTGCACGAGCAGTACGTC. The V and J genes are TRBV5-4 and TRBJ2-7, with D possibly being TRBD1 (5 bases). The CDR3 sequence is 13 residues long. The ends were cut back, 4 bases at V and 5 bases at J, with 13 bases in the middle. Looked up from germline, CDR1 is SGHNT and CDR2 is YYREEE (reference sequence).

The chain carries TRBV19 and TRBJ2-3, with D perhaps matching TRBD1 (7 bases). Trimming cost V 5 bases and J 1 base, with 10 bases left between them. The CDR3 runs to 14 residues. CDR1 LNHDA and CDR2 SQIVND come from the germline V gene (reference sequence). The CDR3 region is CASSVRGGTDTQYF. Here the CDR3 DNA reads TGTGCCAGTAGTGTCAGGGGGGGCACAGATACGCAGTATTTT.

The table lists this clone with a few counts. The chain has TRBV7-3 and TRBJ2-7; TRBD1 matches 9 bases. The CDR3 totals 15 residues. Germline V lookup: CDR1 SGHTA, CDR2 FQGTGA. The V and J ends lost 0 bases and 7 bases, in that order; junction bases with no gene match: 7. CDR3 residues: CASSLTGTGMSEQYF. The CDR3 nucleotides read TGTGCCAGCAGCTTAACCGGGACAGGGATGTCAGAGCAGTACTTC.

The gene calls are TRBV28 and TRBJ1-1; D possibly corresponds to TRBD1 (5 bases). Germline V gene lookup returns CDR1 MDHEN and CDR2 SYDVKM. V shed 3 bases and J shed 0 bases, with 8 bases lying between them. The CDR3 runs to 14 residues. The CDR3 bases are TGTGCCAGCAGTTTCCCAGGGATGAACACTGAAGCTTTCTTT. Its translation is CASSFPGMNTEAFF.

The chain employs TRBV27 and TRBJ2-1, with D tentatively TRBD2 (6 bases). Germline V gives CDR1 MNHEY, CDR2 SMNVEV (reference sequence). The CDR3 length is 15 residues. Between the trimmed V and J ends, which lost 7 bases and 5 bases, there was a span of 18 bases. The CDR3 DNA is TGTGCCAGCATGCGGGGACCCCCTAAGAACAATGAGCAGTTCTTC. Protein: CASMRGPPKNNEQFF.

The chain carries TRBV27 and TRBJ1-1, with TRBD1 matching 7 bases. From germline, CDR1 is MNHEY and CDR2 SMNVEV (reference sequence). This CDR3 is built from 13 residues. The J segment lost 7 bases and the V segment lost 2 bases, leaving 4 bases of the junction unmatched. The CDR3 sequence: CASSLRTGLEAFF. In DNA, the CDR3 is TGTGCCAGCAGTTTACGGACAGGTCTTGAAGCTTTCTTT.

The rearrangement joins TRBV7-9 to TRBJ2-7, with D possibly being TRBD2 (6 bases). Germline CDR1 reads SEHNR; CDR2 reads FQNEAQ (reference sequence). The V and J ends lost 3 bases and 5 bases respectively, with 11 bases between them. The CDR3 totals 13 residues. The DNA of the CDR3 is TGTGCCAGCAGCTTGTGGGAGGCCCACGAGCAGTACTTC. Its translation is CASSLWEAHEQYF. Variable domain in full (rest from reference TRBV7-9 and TRBJ2-7): DTGVSQNPRHKITKRGQNVTFRCDPISEHNRLYWYRQTLGQGPEFLTYFQNEAQLEKSRLLSDRFSAERPKGSFSTLEIQRTEQGDSAMYLCASSLWEAHEQYFGPGTRLTVT.

This clone was recorded only once. The V gene is TRBV9, the J gene TRBJ2-3; perhaps TRBD1 as D (6 bases). The CDR3 runs 14 residues. The ends were cut back, 4 bases at V and 4 bases at J, with 13 bases in the middle. Germline CDR1 and CDR2: SGDLS and YYNGEE. CDR3 sequence reads: CASSSQGFADTQYF. CDR3 DNA: TGTGCCAGCAGCTCACAGGGATTTGCAGATACGCAGTATTTT.

The J gene is TRBJ1-6, the V gene TRBV7-2, with 8 positions matching TRBD1. Germline V CDR1 and CDR2: SGHTA, FQGNSA. This CDR3 has 15 residues. The V gene end was trimmed by 5 bases and the J gene end by 3 bases; junction bases not matched to a gene: 3. Here the CDR3 DNA reads TGTGCCAGCAGCACTACAGGGGGCTATAATTCACCCCTCCACTTT. Translation gives CASSTTGGYNSPLHF.

This rearrangement joins TRBV10-2 to TRBJ1-2; possible D gene TRBD1, 6 bases. CDR3 size: 12 residues. Germline values: CDR1 WSHSY, CDR2 SAAADI. V lost 4 bases to trimming and J lost 7 bases, with 10 bases between them. CDR3 sequence: CASSGGGIGYTF. The CDR3 coding sequence is TGCGCCAGCAGTGGGGGGGGCATTGGCTACACCTTC.

This clone appeared once. The rearrangement links TRBV4-1 to TRBJ1-2, with D possibly being TRBD1 (5 bases). This CDR3 spans 14 amino acids. Germline V lookup: CDR1 MGHRA, CDR2 YSYEKL. Trimming removed 1 base at V and 4 bases at J, with 10 bases between. This CDR3 is CASSQGAGPYGYTF. CDR3 coding DNA: TGCGCCAGCAGCCAAGGCGCAGGGCCCTATGGCTACACCTTC.

In nucleotides, the CDR3 is TGTGCCAGCAGTGGGGGGACAGGAATTGGAGATACGCAGTATTTT. This codes for CASSGGTGIGDTQYF. The V and J genes are TRBV6-1 and TRBJ2-3; 8 bases fit TRBD1. The CDR3 has 15 residues. The V gene's germline CDR1 is MNHNS and CDR2 SASEGT. The junction had 8 bases not matched to a gene; V was cut back by 4 bases and J by 5 bases.

The rearrangement uses TRBV15 and TRBJ1-5; the match to TRBD1 covers 9 bases. Germline CDR1 LNHNV, CDR2 YYDKDF (reference sequence). The ends lost 3 bases at V and 7 bases at J; junction bases unmatched: 7. The CDR3 contains 15 residues. The chain's CDR3 is CATSRRQGGGQPQHF. DNA of the CDR3: TGTGCCACCAGCAGGAGACAGGGGGGGGGACAGCCCCAGCATTTT. Filled out from reference TRBV15 and TRBJ1-5, the complete variable domain reads DAMVIQNPRYQVTQFGKPVTLSCSQTLNHNVMYWYQQKSSQAPKLLFHYYDKDFNNEADTPDNFQSRRPNTSFCFLDIRSPGLGDTAMYLCATSRRQGGGQPQHFGDGTRLSIL.

This clone was found a few times. The identical CDR3 is also encoded by other nucleotide sequences in the sample. V gene TRBV9 combines with J gene TRBJ2-1; 8 positions match TRBD2. CDR1 is SGDLS, CDR2 YYNGEE, per germline. V shed 0 bases and J 1 base; nucleotides not matched to a gene: 3. The CDR3 is 16 residues long. The CDR3: CASSVAGGGSYNEQFF. The CDR3 DNA sequence: TGTGCCAGCAGCGTAGCGGGAGGGGGTTCCTACAATGAGCAGTTCTTC.

This sequence joins TRBV19 and TRBJ2-2; the D gene is possibly TRBD1 (5 bases). V was clipped by 6 bases and J by 1 base, with 15 bases between them. The CDR3 is made up of 16 amino acids. Looked up from germline, CDR1 is LNHDA and CDR2 is SQIVND (reference sequence). The CDR3 nucleotides read TGTGCCAGTAGGGGGCTCGCCTGGAAGAACACCGGGGAGCTGTTTTTT. Translating gives CASRGLAWKNTGELFF.

V and J are TRBV5-4 and TRBJ2-7; 10 bases align to TRBD1. The junction had 7 bases not matched to a gene; V was cut back by 5 bases and J by 2 bases. CDR3 length: 15 residues. Germline V gene data show CDR1 as SGHNT and CDR2 as YYREEE (reference sequence). CDR3 sequence (DNA): TGTGCCAGCAGGTTATCCGGGACAGGGGCCTACGAGCAGTACTTC. Protein sequence: CASRLSGTGAYEQYF.

The chain combines TRBV5-1 with TRBJ1-2; 8 bases line up with TRBD1. Germline CDR1 reads SGHRS; CDR2 reads YFSETQ. The trim removed 4 bases at V and 1 base at J, leaving 15 bases unmatched. The CDR3 has 18 amino acids. DNA of the CDR3: TGCGCCAGCAGCCCCGGCTACGGACAGGGTAGGGGTAACTATGGCTACACCTTC. Residues: CASSPGYGQGRGNYGYTF.